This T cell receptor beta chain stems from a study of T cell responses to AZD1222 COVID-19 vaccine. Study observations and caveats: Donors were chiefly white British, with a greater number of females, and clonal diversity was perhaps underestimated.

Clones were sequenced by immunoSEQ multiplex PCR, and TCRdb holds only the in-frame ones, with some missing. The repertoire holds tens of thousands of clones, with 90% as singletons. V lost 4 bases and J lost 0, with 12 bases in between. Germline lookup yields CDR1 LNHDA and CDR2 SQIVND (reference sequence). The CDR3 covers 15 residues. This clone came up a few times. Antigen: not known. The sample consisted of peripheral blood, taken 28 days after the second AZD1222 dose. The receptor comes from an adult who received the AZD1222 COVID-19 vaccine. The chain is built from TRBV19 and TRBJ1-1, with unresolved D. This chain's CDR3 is CASSNPVGVNTEAFF. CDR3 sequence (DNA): TGTGCCAGTAGTAATCCAGTTGGGGTGAACACTGAAGCTTTCTTT.